This TCR beta chain was recovered during a study of blood T cell repertoires in COVID-19. As for the study in general: PBMCs, B-cell-depleted T cells, or T cells provided the cDNA or gDNA that made up the material.

This study enrolled people aged about 18 to 90 from 20 to 25 US geographic areas. Which cohort a participant joined came from the clinical history participants gave. Recovered status in Cohort 3 required two negative PCRs, clearance, or symptom resolution. CDR3 length equals 16 residues. Germline-derived CDR1 and CDR2 are SEHNR and FQNEAQ (reference sequence). Trimming left V 4 bases short and J 2 bases short, with 18 bases between. The repertoire was sequenced with immunoSEQ multiplex PCR; TCRdb's copy has only in-frame clones and lacks some. The sample consists of 200,000 to 250,000 clones, 70% to 85% of them appearing once.

This clonotype was sampled from a woman aged 55-75 years who had recovered from COVID-19. The V gene is TRBV7-9, the J gene TRBJ2-7, with a tentative D call TRBD1 (5 bases). The sample was PBMCs or T cells enriched from blood (not recorded which). The CDR3, as DNA: TGTGCCAGCAGCTCCGCCGATAGAGGCAGGGCCTACGAGCAGTACTTC. Encoded protein: CASSSADRGRAYEQYF.